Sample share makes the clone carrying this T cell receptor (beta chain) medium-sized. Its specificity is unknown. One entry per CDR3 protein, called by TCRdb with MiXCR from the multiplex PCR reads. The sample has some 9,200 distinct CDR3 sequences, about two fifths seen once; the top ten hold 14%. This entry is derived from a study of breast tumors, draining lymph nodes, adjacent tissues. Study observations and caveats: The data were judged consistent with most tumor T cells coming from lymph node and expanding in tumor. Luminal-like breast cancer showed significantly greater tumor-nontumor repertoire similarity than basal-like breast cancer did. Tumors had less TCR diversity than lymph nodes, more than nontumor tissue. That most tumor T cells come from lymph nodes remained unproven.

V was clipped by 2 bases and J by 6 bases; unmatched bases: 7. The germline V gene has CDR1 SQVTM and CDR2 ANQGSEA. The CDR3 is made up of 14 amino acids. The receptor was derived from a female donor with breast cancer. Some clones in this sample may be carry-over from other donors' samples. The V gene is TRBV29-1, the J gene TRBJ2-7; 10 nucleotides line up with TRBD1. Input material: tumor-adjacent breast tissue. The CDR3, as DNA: TGCAGCGTTGAAAGACAGGGGGCAGCAGGCGAGCAGTACTTC. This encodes CSVERQGAAGEQYF.